What follows describes a single T cell receptor beta chain. This sample is part of a study of blood T cell repertoires in COVID-19. Looking at the study overall: The cDNA or gDNA used as material had been derived from T cells, B-cell-depleted T cells, or PBMCs.

CDR3 length: 14 amino acids. Germline V gene sequence: CDR1 LNHDA, CDR2 SQIVND (reference sequence). The V end was cut by 1 base, the J end by 4 bases, with 9 bases between. The data were produced by immunoSEQ multiplex PCR, yet TCRdb's version contains in-frame clones alone and is incomplete. The sample lists 350,000 to 550,000 clones, around nine tenths occurring once. Sequenced input: PBMCs or T cells enriched from blood (not recorded which). The chain employs TRBV19 and TRBJ2-3, with D perhaps TRBD2 (5 bases). This sequence originates from a young woman with acute COVID-19. The DNA for the CDR3 is TGTGCCAGTAGTATAGCGGCGAGGGCAGATACGCAGTATTTT. Its translation: CASSIAARADTQYF.